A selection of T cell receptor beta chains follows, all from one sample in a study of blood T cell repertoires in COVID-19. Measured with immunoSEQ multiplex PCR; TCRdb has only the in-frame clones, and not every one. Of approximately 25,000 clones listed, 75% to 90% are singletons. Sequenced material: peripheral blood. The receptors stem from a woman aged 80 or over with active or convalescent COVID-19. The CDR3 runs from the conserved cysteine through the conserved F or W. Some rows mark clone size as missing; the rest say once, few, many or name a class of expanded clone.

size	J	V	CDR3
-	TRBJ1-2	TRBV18	CASSPPSSLGATNYGYTF
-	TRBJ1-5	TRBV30	CAWGGQGWFQPQHF
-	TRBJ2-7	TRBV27	CASSFGWGGDKPYEQYF
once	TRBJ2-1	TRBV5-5	CASSIGPGDDNEQFF
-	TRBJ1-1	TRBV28	CASTRGQLNTEAFF
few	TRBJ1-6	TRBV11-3	CASSSMTVNSPLHF
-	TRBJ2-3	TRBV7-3	CASSPDSGDTQYF
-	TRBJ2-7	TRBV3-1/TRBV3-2	CASRQLAGGNYEQYF
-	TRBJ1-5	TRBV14	CASSQGRGSNQPQHF
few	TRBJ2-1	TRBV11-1	CASSSPYNEQFF
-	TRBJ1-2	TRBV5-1	CASSLAGGAGYGYTF
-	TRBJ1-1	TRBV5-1	CASAGKNTEAFF
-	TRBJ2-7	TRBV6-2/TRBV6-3	CASSYSTRGPYEQYF
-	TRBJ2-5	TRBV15	CATSRDRGQETQYF
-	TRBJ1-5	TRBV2	CASSGRKGDYSNQPQHF
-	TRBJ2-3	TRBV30	CAWSRGLGTDTQYF
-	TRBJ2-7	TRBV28	CASMGQSSYEQYF
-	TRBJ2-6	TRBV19	CASSPLSTGGIRSGANVLTF
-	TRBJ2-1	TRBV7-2	CASSLLTGGSNEQFF
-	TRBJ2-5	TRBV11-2	CASSPKGLAGLTYF
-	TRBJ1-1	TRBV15	CATAPGGEGNTEAFF
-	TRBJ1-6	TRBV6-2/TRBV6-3	CASSYQGGTKSYNSPLHF
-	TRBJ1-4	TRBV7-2	CASSLQGGNEKLFF
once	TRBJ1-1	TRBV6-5	CASRALGQSNTEAFF
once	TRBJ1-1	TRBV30	CAWGSWTEAFF
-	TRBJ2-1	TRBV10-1	CASSERQGVHEQFF
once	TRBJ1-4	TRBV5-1	CASSLEQGGEKLFF
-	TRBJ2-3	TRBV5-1	CASSLGTGVFTDTQYF